One sample yielded the 7 T cell receptor beta chains listed below, sequenced in a study of T cell changes during pregnancy in multiple sclerosis. Here immunoSEQ multiplex PCR was the method, and the copy in TCRdb shows in-frame clones only, minus some. The profile shows more than 65,000 clones, more than 90% of them singletons. Sequenced here: peripheral blood, sampled in the first trimester of pregnancy. These receptors all stem from a female donor with multiple sclerosis, enrolled in a pregnancy study.

CDR3 sequence: CASSLGGGGSNEKLFF. Here the CDR3 DNA reads TGTGCCAGCAGCTTAGGGGGCGGGGGATCTAATGAAAAACTGTTTTTT. J is TRBJ1-4 and V is TRBV7-9; D may be TRBD1 (5 bases). CDR3 size: 16 residues. V was shortened by 1 base and J by 3 bases, with 12 bases between the two germline ends. Germline V lookup: CDR1 SEHNR, CDR2 FQNEAQ (reference sequence). The whole variable domain, filled in from reference TRBV7-9 and TRBJ1-4, reads DTGVSQNPRHKITKRGQNVTFRCDPISEHNRLYWYRQTLGQGPEFLTYFQNEAQLEKSRLLSDRFSAERPKGSFSTLEIQRTEQGDSAMYLCASSLGGGGSNEKLFFGSGTQLSVL.

The rearrangement links TRBV7-8 to TRBJ2-5, with TRBD2 identical over 7 bases. Germline trimming cut 1 base from V and 5 bases from J; bases unmatched to any gene: 7. CDR1 SGHVS and CDR2 FQNEAQ come from the germline V gene. The CDR3 runs 15 residues. The CDR3 DNA reads TGTGCCAGCAGCTTAGTGGGCGGGGGTGTCGAGACCCAGTACTTC. Residues: CASSLVGGGVETQYF.

The chain couples TRBV30 to TRBJ2-2; D might be TRBD2 (6 bases). Trimming cost V 2 bases and J 7 bases, with 8 bases left between them. Germline CDR1 is GTSNPN and CDR2 is SVGIG (reference sequence). The CDR3 extends over 12 amino acids. In DNA, the CDR3 is TGTGCCTGGAGTCTGGGGGGCGGGGAGCTGTTTTTT. Residues: CAWSLGGGELFF. Filled out from reference TRBV30 and TRBJ2-2, the complete variable domain reads SQTIHQWPATLVQPVGSPLSLECTVEGTSNPNLYWYRQAAGRGLQLLFYSVGIGQISSEVPQNLSASRPQDRQFILSSKKLLLSDSGFYLCAWSLGGGELFFGEGSRLTVL.

This clone was observed once. V usage is TRBV2 and J usage is TRBJ2-5; D is ambiguous. In germline, CDR1 is SNHLY, CDR2 FYNNEI. V lost 3 bases to trimming and J lost 2 bases, with 10 bases between them. This CDR3 region has 14 residues. The CDR3 region is CASSDGQAQETQYF. In DNA form, the CDR3 reads TGTGCCAGCAGTGATGGGCAAGCACAAGAGACCCAGTACTTC.

The J gene is TRBJ1-4, the V gene TRBV15; D possibly corresponds to TRBD1 (6 bases). V lost 0 bases, J lost 8 bases, and 13 bases lay in between. This CDR3 has 15 amino acids. Germline lookup yields CDR1 LNHNV and CDR2 YYDKDF (reference sequence). The CDR3 loop is CATSREEGVREKLFF. The CDR3 bases are TGTGCCACCAGCAGAGAAGAGGGGGTTAGGGAAAAACTGTTTTTT.

This clone was counted a few times. The gene calls are TRBV5-4 and TRBJ1-2; 10 nucleotides agree with TRBD1. The germline CDR1 and CDR2 sequences are SGHNT and YYREEE (reference sequence). The CDR3 covers 15 residues. Losses at the gene ends were 0 bases for V and 7 bases for J; bases not matched to a gene: 6. The CDR3 bases are TGTGCCAGCAGCTTGGGGGACAGGGGTCGGATTGGCTACACCTTC. This encodes CASSLGDRGRIGYTF.

The gene calls are TRBV15 and TRBJ2-4, with TRBD2 matching 12 bases. Germline lookup yields CDR1 LNHNV and CDR2 YYDKDF (reference sequence). The CDR3 contains 16 residues. V lost 7 bases, J lost 0 bases, and 4 bases stayed unmatched. CDR3 sequence: CATKLAGGIAKNIQYF. The CDR3, as DNA: TGTGCCACCAAACTAGCGGGGGGTATAGCCAAAAACATTCAGTACTTC.